Included here is one TCR beta chain sequence, with context. Its antigen is not identified. The sample belongs to a study of shared clonotypes between healthy human individuals. Findings and caveats of the study: Tissue TCR repertoires likely differ from these blood-only repertoires.

Generated by immunoSEQ multiplex PCR, the TCRdb table keeps only in-frame clones and is missing some. Among about 2.4 million clones listed, roughly 93% were seen once. The CDR3 is made up of 14 amino acids. Trimming cost V 6 bases and J 5 bases, with 16 bases left between them. CDR1 is MNHNY and CDR2 is SVGAGI in the germline V gene (reference sequence). The sequence came from a man aged 18 to 30 in good health. Some clones in this sample may be carry-over from other donors' samples. Sequencing was performed on naive CD4+ T cells from PBMCs. Subset indicated: CD45RA+ positively selected. The rearrangement uses TRBV6-6 and TRBJ1-1; maybe TRBD1 (5 bases). CDR3 bases: TGTGCCAGCAGCCAGACCACTAAGGGGACTGAAGCTTTCTTT. Amino acids: CASSQTTKGTEAFF.